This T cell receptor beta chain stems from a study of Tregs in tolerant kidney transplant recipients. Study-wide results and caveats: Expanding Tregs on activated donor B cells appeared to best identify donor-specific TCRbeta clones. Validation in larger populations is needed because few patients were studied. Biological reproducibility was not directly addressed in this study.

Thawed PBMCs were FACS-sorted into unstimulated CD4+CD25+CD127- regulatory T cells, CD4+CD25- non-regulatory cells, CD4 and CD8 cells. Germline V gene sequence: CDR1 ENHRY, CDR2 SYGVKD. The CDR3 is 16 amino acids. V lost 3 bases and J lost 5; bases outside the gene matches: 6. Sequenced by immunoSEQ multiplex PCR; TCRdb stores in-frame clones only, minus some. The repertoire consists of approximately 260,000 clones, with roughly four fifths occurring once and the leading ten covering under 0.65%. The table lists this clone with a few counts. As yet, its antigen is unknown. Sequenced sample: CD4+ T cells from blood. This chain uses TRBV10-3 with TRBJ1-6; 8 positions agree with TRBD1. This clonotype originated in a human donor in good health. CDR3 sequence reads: CAISELDRVNNSPLHF. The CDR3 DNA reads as TGTGCCATCAGTGAATTGGACAGGGTCAATAATTCACCCCTCCACTTT.